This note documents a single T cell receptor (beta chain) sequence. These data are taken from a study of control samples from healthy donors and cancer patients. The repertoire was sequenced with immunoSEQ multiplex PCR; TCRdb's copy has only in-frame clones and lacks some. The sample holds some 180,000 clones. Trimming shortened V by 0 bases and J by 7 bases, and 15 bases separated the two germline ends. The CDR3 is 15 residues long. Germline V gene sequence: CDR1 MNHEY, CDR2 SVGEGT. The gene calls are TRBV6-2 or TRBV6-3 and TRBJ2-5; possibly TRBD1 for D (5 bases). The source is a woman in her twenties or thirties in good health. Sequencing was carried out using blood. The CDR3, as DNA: TGTGCCAGCAGTTACTCTGGGTATCCAGGGTTGACCCAGTACTTC. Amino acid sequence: CASSYSGYPGLTQYF.